The rows below give T cell receptor beta chains drawn from one sample of a study of shared clonotypes between healthy human individuals. Using immunoSEQ multiplex PCR, the repertoire was profiled, and TCRdb retains in-frame clones only, with some absent. Among about 2,200,000 clones listed, just over 90% were seen once. Sequencing was carried out using naive CD8+ T cells from PBMCs. These receptors all stem from a man aged 18 to 30 in good health. Some clones in this sample may be carry-over from other donors' samples. CDR3s include the opening cysteine and the closing phenylalanine or tryptophan. The order of the fields is V gene, J gene, clone size, CDR3 length, D gene, CDR3 protein, CDR3 DNA. D genes are given only for firm matches. Expanded clones are given a class, and other clones once, few, many or no size at all.

>TRBV12-5|TRBJ1-2|.|15|TRBD1
CASGQQGRSPYGYTF
TGTGCTAGTGGTCAACAGGGGCGAAGTCCCTATGGCTACACCTTC
>TRBV12-5|TRBJ1-1|.|14|.
CASGTGTTNTEAFF
TGTGCTAGTGGGACCGGGACAACGAACACTGAAGCTTTCTTT
>TRBV10-3|TRBJ1-3|.|15|.
CAISEVGLGGNTIYF
TGTGCCATCAGTGAAGTCGGCTTGGGAGGGAACACCATATATTTT
>TRBV5-6|TRBJ1-5|.|14|.
CASSLGPGNQPQHF
TGTGCCAGCAGCTTGGGACCTGGCAATCAGCCCCAGCATTTT
>TRBV19|TRBJ1-1|.|15|.
CASSIGHSRPQGPFF
TGTGCCAGTAGTATAGGTCACTCAAGGCCCCAGGGACCTTTCTTT
>TRBV7-9|TRBJ2-1|.|13|.
CASRLRTAGEQFF
TGTGCCAGCAGACTGCGCACGGCGGGTGAGCAGTTCTTC
>TRBV28|TRBJ1-2|.|12|.
CASSLPKTNYTF
TGTGCCAGCAGTTTGCCGAAGACCAACTACACCTTC
>TRBV4-3|TRBJ2-5|.|17|.
CASSQAEIRGIRETQYF
TGCGCCAGCAGCCAAGCTGAAATCCGGGGGATAAGGGAGACCCAGTACTTC
>TRBV5-4|TRBJ2-2|.|17|.
CASKLLGATENTGELFF
TGTGCCAGCAAACTCCTAGGGGCCACCGAGAACACCGGGGAGCTGTTTTTT
>TRBV7-8|TRBJ2-1|.|16|.
CASSLMSGSSYNEQFF
TGTGCCAGCAGCTTAATGTCGGGAAGCTCCTACAATGAGCAGTTCTTC
>TRBV7-9|TRBJ1-4|.|16|.
CASSSHREGGGEKLFF
TGTGCCAGCAGCTCCCACCGCGAGGGAGGGGGTGAAAAACTGTTTTTT
>TRBV15|TRBJ1-2|.|15|.
CATSRDRGTTRGYTF
TGTGCCACCAGCAGAGATCGGGGGACAACCAGGGGCTACACCTTC
>TRBV2|TRBJ2-1|.|14|TRBD2
CASSELAEYNEQFF
TGTGCCAGCAGTGAACTAGCGGAATACAATGAGCAGTTCTTC
>TRBV9|TRBJ2-7|.|16|TRBD2
CASSVGGLAGAYEQYF
TGTGCCAGCAGCGTAGGCGGACTAGCGGGAGCCTACGAGCAGTACTTC
>TRBV28|TRBJ2-7|.|14|.
CASSLSGSLYEQYF
TGTGCCAGCAGTTTATCCGGATCCCTCTACGAGCAGTACTTC
>TRBV4-3|TRBJ2-1|.|16|.
CASSQDPGLGGNEQFF
TGCGCCAGCAGCCAAGATCCGGGCTTAGGGGGCAATGAGCAGTTCTTC
>TRBV27|TRBJ2-7|.|14|TRBD2
CASSLLAGGYEQYF
TGTGCCAGCAGTCTACTAGCGGGAGGGTACGAGCAGTACTTC
>TRBV27|TRBJ2-7|.|12|.
CASTGATYEQYF
TGTGCCAGCACGGGGGCTACCTACGAGCAGTACTTC
>TRBV6-4|TRBJ1-1|.|13|TRBD1
CASSDDRDTEAFF
TGTGCCAGCAGTGACGACAGGGACACTGAAGCTTTCTTT
>TRBV27|TRBJ2-5|.|13|.
CASSSGLRETQYF
TGTGCCAGCAGTTCGGGACTCCGAGAGACCCAGTACTTC
>TRBV19|TRBJ2-7|.|13|.
CASSVGLAYEQYF
TGTGCCAGTAGTGTGGGACTCGCCTACGAGCAGTACTTC
>TRBV7-9|TRBJ2-2|.|14|.
CASSFTVNTGELFF
TGTGCCAGCAGCTTCACAGTGAACACCGGGGAGCTGTTTTTT
>TRBV19|TRBJ2-1|.|14|.
CASSIRGPYNEQFF
TGTGCCAGTAGTATCCGGGGGCCCTACAATGAGCAGTTCTTC
>TRBV18|TRBJ2-5|.|17|.
CASSLSLEGEASETQYF
TGTGCCAGCTCACTGTCCCTTGAGGGAGAAGCGAGTGAGACCCAGTACTTC
>TRBV5-1|TRBJ2-7|once|18|TRBD1
CASSSTPGTGGVSDEQYF
TGCGCCAGCAGTTCAACGCCCGGGACAGGGGGCGTTAGTGACGAGCAGTACTTC
>TRBV12-5|TRBJ2-2|.|18|.
CASGSHRGEAVNTGELFF
TGTGCTAGTGGGAGTCATAGGGGAGAGGCGGTGAACACCGGGGAGCTGTTTTTT
>TRBV27|TRBJ2-7|.|16|.
CASSLSDGRSPYEQYF
TGTGCCAGCAGTTTATCCGACGGCAGGTCTCCCTACGAGCAGTACTTC
>TRBV29-1|TRBJ1-2|once|11|.
CSATDSYGYTF
TGCAGCGCTACAGACAGCTATGGCTACACCTTC
>TRBV7-9|TRBJ2-1|.|15|TRBD2
CASSPVGGAYNEQFF
TGTGCCAGCAGCCCCGTGGGAGGGGCCTACAATGAGCAGTTCTTC
>TRBV28|TRBJ1-2|.|11|.
CATGGEYGYTF
TGTGCCACCGGTGGGGAATATGGCTACACCTTC
>TRBV15|TRBJ2-3|.|15|.
CATSLRAVDPDTQYF
TGTGCCACCAGCTTGAGGGCGGTGGACCCTGATACGCAGTATTTT
>TRBV2|TRBJ2-1|.|14|.
CASSEALDYNEQFF
TGTGCCAGCAGTGAAGCGCTGGACTACAATGAGCAGTTCTTC
>TRBV4-1|TRBJ2-2|.|15|.
CASSQGENRAGELFF
TGCGCCAGCAGCCAGGGGGAAAATCGGGCCGGGGAGCTGTTTTTT
>TRBV29-1|TRBJ1-2|.|16|.
CSVEVVPGHLSYGYTF
TGCAGCGTTGAAGTCGTGCCAGGGCATTTGAGCTATGGCTACACCTTC
>TRBV27|TRBJ1-1|once|13|.
CASSLLGPGEAFF
TGTGCCAGCAGTTTATTAGGGCCGGGTGAAGCTTTCTTT
>TRBV27|TRBJ1-1|once|14|TRBD1
CASGGTGAPTEAFF
TGTGCCAGCGGGGGGACAGGGGCCCCGACTGAAGCTTTCTTT
>TRBV19|TRBJ2-1|.|15|.
CASSERVSGYNEQFF
TGTGCCAGTAGTGAGAGGGTTTCAGGCTACAATGAGCAGTTCTTC
>TRBV20-1|TRBJ2-3|.|11|.
CSAWITDTQYF
TGCAGTGCTTGGATAACAGATACGCAGTATTTT
>TRBV6-5|TRBJ2-1|.|16|TRBD2
CASSYSTSGSVNEQFF
TGTGCCAGCAGTTACTCGACTAGCGGGAGTGTCAATGAGCAGTTCTTC
>TRBV6-6|TRBJ1-3|.|15|.
CASRIDRFSGNTIYF
TGTGCCAGCAGAATCGACCGATTCTCTGGAAACACCATATATTTT